These T cell receptor beta chains were read from a single sample in a study of blood T cells in healthy people across ages. MiXCR, applied by TCRdb to the 5' RACE reads, yields one record per CDR3 protein. Of 1.2 million to 1.5 million distinct CDR3 sequences listed, 35% to 45% are singletons. Sequencing was done on a sample of blood. Receptors originate from a woman aged 18-30 years in good health. Each CDR3 is given with its conserved first and last residue. The D gene is left open where the match is weak. Expanded clones are given a class, and other clones once, few, many or no size at all.

cdr3_nt,cdr3_aa,j_call,d_call,clone_size,v_call
TGTGCCATCAGTGAGTCGACACAGAACTATGGCTACACCTTC,CAISESTQNYGYTF,TRBJ1-2,NA,NA,TRBV10-3
TGTGCCAGCAGTAGGGACAGGAGCATGAACACTGAAGCTTTCTTT,CASSRDRSMNTEAFF,TRBJ1-1,TRBD1,NA,TRBV25-1
TGTGCCAGCAGCCAGCAGACAGGGTACGAGCAGTACTTC,CASSQQTGYEQYF,TRBJ2-7,TRBD1,NA,TRBV3-1
TGTGCCAGCAGACACGGGTCCAGGGGCAATGAGCAGTTCTTC,CASRHGSRGNEQFF,TRBJ2-1,NA,few,TRBV27
TGTGCCAGCAGTTTAGGCGGACGGCTTTCTGAAGCTTTCTTT,CASSLGGRLSEAFF,TRBJ1-1,NA,once,TRBV12-3/TRBV12-4
TGTGCCGGAGGCCGAGCGGGAACCTACGAGCAGTACTTC,CAGGRAGTYEQYF,TRBJ2-7,TRBD2,NA,TRBV3-1
TGTGCCAGCACGCTTGGGACAGCCGGCCAGCCCCGGCATTTT,CASTLGTAGQPRHF,TRBJ1-5,TRBD1,NA,TRBV2
TGTGCCAGCACCCTTCTGGGGGCTAACGAAAAACTGTTTTTT,CASTLLGANEKLFF,TRBJ1-4,NA,NA,TRBV12-3/TRBV12-4
TGTGCCAGCAGTCGGACAAACACCGGGGAGCTGTTTTTT,CASSRTNTGELFF,TRBJ2-2,NA,few,TRBV12-3/TRBV12-4
TGCAGTGCTAGAGATCTAGCGGGAGTCAAAGATACGCAGTATTTT,CSARDLAGVKDTQYF,TRBJ2-3,TRBD2,few,TRBV20-1
TGCGCCAGCAGCTTTCGCGAAGGTATCGGCACTGAAGCTTTCTTT,CASSFREGIGTEAFF,TRBJ1-1,NA,NA,TRBV5-1
TGCGCCAGCAGTAGTGCAGGGATTGCTACTTCCACAGATACGCAGTATTTT,CASSSAGIATSTDTQYF,TRBJ2-3,NA,NA,TRBV5-1
TGTGCCACCAGCAGACAAACCGGGGGGTGTGGGTTCTTC,CATSRQTGGCGFF,TRBJ2-1,TRBD2,NA,TRBV15
TGTGCCTGGGGGGAAAAAACGTACAATGAGCAGTTCTTC,CAWGEKTYNEQFF,TRBJ2-1,NA,NA,TRBV30
TGCAGTGCTAGAGGGGGGCAACTAGCGGGAGTCTACGAGCAGTACTTC,CSARGGQLAGVYEQYF,TRBJ2-7,TRBD2,NA,TRBV20-1
TGCAGCGTGCAGGGGGCTATGATTGATACGCAGTATTTT,CSVQGAMIDTQYF,TRBJ2-3,TRBD1,many,TRBV29-1
TGTGCCATCAGGAGCTACAATGAGCAGTACTTC,CAIRSYNEQYF,TRBJ2-7,NA,NA,TRBV10-3
TGTGCCAGCAGCGCCGGACTGAGCTCCTACAATGAGCAGTTCTTC,CASSAGLSSYNEQFF,TRBJ2-1,NA,many,TRBV9
TGTGCCAGCAGCAAGAAAGGGGAGAACACCGGGGAGCTGTTTTTT,CASSKKGENTGELFF,TRBJ2-2,NA,NA,TRBV11-2
TGTGCCTGGAGAAGCTCCTACGAGCAGTACTTC,CAWRSSYEQYF,TRBJ2-7,NA,NA,TRBV30
TGTGCCAGCAGCACTCGAGAGCGGGGGGGCCGGAATGAGCAGTTCTTC,CASSTRERGGRNEQFF,TRBJ2-1,TRBD2,NA,TRBV27
TGTGCCAGCAGCTTAGAACCGAGGGATGAGCAGTTCTTC,CASSLEPRDEQFF,TRBJ2-1,NA,NA,TRBV7-9
TGCGCCAGCAGCTTGACTGGGAGCCCCAATGAAAAACTGTTTTTT,CASSLTGSPNEKLFF,TRBJ1-4,NA,NA,TRBV5-1
TGTGCCAGCAGCTTTCTCGCGGTCCGAATACAGGAAAGGGGGGATGGCTACACCTTC,CASSFLAVRIQERGDGYTF,TRBJ1-2,NA,NA,TRBV7-9
TGTGCCAGCAGTTACCGGGGGCCCTCCTACGAGCAGTACTTC,CASSYRGPSYEQYF,TRBJ2-7,NA,NA,TRBV6-5
TGTGCCAGCAGTAAAACGCAGAACCCCAACTATGGCCACACCTTC,CASSKTQNPNYGHTF,TRBJ1-2,NA,NA,TRBV2
TGTGCCATCAGAGGTGATACCGACAATGAGCAGTTCTTC,CAIRGDTDNEQFF,TRBJ2-1,NA,once,TRBV10-3
TGCAGCGGGGGGGAAGGGCGCGAAGACTATGGCTACACCTTC,CSGGEGREDYGYTF,TRBJ1-2,NA,many,TRBV29-1
TGCGCCAGCAGCTTGGTCGGTATTTGGAGAGGCGAGAATGAAATGAACACTGAAGCTTTCTTT,CASSLVGIWRGENEMNTEAFF,TRBJ1-1,NA,once,TRBV5-1
TGTGCCAGCAGTTACTACAAGACTAGCGGATTGAGGGAGCAGTTCTTC,CASSYYKTSGLREQFF,TRBJ2-1,TRBD2,NA,TRBV6-2/TRBV6-3
TGCAGTGCCCGACTAGCGGGAGTAATCGAGCAGTACTTC,CSARLAGVIEQYF,TRBJ2-7,TRBD2,few,TRBV20-1
TGTGCCATCACCACGACAGGGACAGGGGCCGCCAGCTTCTACGAGCAGTACTTC,CAITTTGTGAASFYEQYF,TRBJ2-7,TRBD1,few,TRBV10-3
TGCAGTGGGCTAAGCCTAGGGGCCTACGAGCAGTACTTC,CSGLSLGAYEQYF,TRBJ2-7,NA,NA,TRBV20-1
TGTGCCAGCAGTCGTGGAGACAGGGTTGGGGCTGAAGCTTTCTTT,CASSRGDRVGAEAFF,TRBJ1-1,TRBD1,NA,TRBV2
TGTGCCAGCAGCGCTAGGTTGGATGAGCAGTTCTTC,CASSARLDEQFF,TRBJ2-1,NA,few,TRBV27
TGTGCCAGCAGCGTAGTCGAGGGGAACACTGAAGCTTTCTTT,CASSVVEGNTEAFF,TRBJ1-1,NA,NA,TRBV9
TGTGCCAGCAGTTACTCGACAGGGTTGACAACCGGGGAGCTGTTTTTT,CASSYSTGLTTGELFF,TRBJ2-2,TRBD1,NA,TRBV6-6